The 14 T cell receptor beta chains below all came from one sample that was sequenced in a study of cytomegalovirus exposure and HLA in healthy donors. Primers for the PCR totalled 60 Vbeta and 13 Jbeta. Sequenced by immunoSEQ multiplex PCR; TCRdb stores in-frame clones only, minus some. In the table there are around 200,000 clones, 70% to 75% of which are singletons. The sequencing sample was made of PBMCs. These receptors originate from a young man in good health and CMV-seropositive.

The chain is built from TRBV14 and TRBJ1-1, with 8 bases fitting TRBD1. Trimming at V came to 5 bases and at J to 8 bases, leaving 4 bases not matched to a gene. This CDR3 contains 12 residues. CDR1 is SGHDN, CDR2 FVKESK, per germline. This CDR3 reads CASSYGQGEAFF. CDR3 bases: TGTGCCAGCAGCTACGGACAGGGAGAAGCTTTCTTT.

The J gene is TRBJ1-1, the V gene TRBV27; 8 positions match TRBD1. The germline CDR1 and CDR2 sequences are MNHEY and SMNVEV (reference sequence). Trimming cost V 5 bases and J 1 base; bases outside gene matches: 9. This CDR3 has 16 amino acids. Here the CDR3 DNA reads TGTGCCAGCAGTAACCAGGGGGCAGGGGGGAACACTGAAGCTTTCTTT. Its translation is CASSNQGAGGNTEAFF.

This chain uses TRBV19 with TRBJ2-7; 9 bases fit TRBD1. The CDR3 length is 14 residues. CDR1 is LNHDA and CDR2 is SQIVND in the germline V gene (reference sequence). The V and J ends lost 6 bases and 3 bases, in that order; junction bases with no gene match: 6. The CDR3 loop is CASSPGQGYYEQYF. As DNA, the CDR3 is TGTGCCAGTAGCCCGGGACAGGGCTACTACGAGCAGTACTTC.

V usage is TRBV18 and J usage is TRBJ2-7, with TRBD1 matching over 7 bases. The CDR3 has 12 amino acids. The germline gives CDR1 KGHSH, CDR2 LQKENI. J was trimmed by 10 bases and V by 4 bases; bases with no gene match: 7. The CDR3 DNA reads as TGTGCCAGCTCACGAGGACAGGAAGAACAGTACTTC. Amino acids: CASSRGQEEQYF.

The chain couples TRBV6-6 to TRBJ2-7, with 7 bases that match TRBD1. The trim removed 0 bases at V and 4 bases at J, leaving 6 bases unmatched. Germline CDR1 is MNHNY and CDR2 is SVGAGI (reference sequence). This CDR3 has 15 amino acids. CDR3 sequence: CASSYSRGREYEQYF. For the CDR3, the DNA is TGTGCCAGCAGTTACTCGAGGGGGCGCGAGTACGAGCAGTACTTC.

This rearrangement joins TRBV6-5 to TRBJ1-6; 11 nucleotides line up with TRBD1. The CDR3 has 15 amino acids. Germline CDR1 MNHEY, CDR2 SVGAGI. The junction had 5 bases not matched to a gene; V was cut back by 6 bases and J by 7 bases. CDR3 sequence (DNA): TGTGCCAGCAGCCTTGGACAGGGGGCAAATTCACCCCTCCACTTT. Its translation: CASSLGQGANSPLHF.

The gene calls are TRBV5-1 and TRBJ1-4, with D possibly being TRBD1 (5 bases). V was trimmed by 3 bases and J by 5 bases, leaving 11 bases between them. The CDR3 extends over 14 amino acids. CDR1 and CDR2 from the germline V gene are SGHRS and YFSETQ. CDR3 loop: CASSSTDLNEKLFF. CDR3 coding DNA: TGCGCCAGCAGCTCGACAGATTTAAATGAAAAACTGTTTTTT.

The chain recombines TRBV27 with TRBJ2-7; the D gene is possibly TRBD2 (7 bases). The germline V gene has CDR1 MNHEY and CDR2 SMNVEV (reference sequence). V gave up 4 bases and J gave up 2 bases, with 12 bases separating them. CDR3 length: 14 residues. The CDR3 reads CASSSGEGAYEQYF. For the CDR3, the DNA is TGTGCCAGCAGTTCGGGGGAGGGGGCCTACGAGCAGTACTTC.

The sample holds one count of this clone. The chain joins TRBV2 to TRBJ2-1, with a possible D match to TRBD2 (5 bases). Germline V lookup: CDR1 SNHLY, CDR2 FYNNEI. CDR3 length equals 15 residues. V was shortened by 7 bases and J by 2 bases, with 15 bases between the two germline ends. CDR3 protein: CASTLEGSAYNEQFF. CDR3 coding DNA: TGTGCCAGCACACTCGAGGGTTCAGCCTACAATGAGCAGTTCTTC.

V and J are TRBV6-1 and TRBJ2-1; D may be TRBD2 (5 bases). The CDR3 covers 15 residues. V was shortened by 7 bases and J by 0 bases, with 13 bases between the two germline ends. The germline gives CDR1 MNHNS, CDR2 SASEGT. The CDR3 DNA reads TGTGCCAGCACAAAGCTAACTAGCTCCTACAATGAGCAGTTCTTC. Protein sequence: CASTKLTSSYNEQFF.

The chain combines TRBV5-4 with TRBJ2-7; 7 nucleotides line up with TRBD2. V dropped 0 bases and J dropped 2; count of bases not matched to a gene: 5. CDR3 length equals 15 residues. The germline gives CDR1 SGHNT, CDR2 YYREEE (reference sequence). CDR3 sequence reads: CASSLGRGRAYEQYF. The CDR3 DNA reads TGTGCCAGCAGCTTGGGTCGGGGGAGGGCCTACGAGCAGTACTTC.

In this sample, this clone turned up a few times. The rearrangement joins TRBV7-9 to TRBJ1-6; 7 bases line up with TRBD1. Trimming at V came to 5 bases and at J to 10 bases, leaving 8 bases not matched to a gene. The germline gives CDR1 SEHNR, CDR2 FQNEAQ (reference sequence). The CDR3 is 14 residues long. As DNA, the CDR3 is TGTGCCAGCAGCGCCCAGGGGGGAGGATCACCCCTCCACTTT. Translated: CASSAQGGGSPLHF. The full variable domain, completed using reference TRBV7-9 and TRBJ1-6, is DTGVSQNPRHKITKRGQNVTFRCDPISEHNRLYWYRQTLGQGPEFLTYFQNEAQLEKSRLLSDRFSAERPKGSFSTLEIQRTEQGDSAMYLCASSAQGGGSPLHFGNGTRLTVT.

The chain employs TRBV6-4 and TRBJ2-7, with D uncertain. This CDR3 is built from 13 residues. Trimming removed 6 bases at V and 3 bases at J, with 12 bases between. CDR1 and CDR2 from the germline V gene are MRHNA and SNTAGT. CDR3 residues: CASSRSGGYEQYF. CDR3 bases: TGTGCCAGCAGCCGCTCCGGCGGCTACGAGCAGTACTTC.

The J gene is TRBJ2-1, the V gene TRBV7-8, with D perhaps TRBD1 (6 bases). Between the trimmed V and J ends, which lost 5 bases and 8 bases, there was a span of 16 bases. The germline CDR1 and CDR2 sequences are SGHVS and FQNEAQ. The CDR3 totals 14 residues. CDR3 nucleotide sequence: TGTGCCAGCAGCCCCCGAGGGGGTTTCGATGAGCAGTTCTTC. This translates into CASSPRGGFDEQFF.